The 2 T cell receptor beta chains listed next were all sequenced from one sample in a study of blood T cell repertoires in COVID-19. Clones were sequenced by immunoSEQ multiplex PCR, and TCRdb holds only the in-frame ones, with some missing. The sample shows 200,000 or so clones, roughly nine tenths of them seen only once. The sequencing input was peripheral blood. The receptors stem from a man between 65 and 85 years old with active or convalescent COVID-19.

The rearrangement uses TRBV11-3 and TRBJ2-5; the match to TRBD1 covers 9 bases. Germline trimming cut 5 bases from V and 4 bases from J; bases unmatched to any gene: 20. The CDR3 is made up of 19 amino acids. Germline-derived CDR1 and CDR2 are SGHNT and YENEEA. The CDR3 DNA follows: TGTGCCAGCAGCAAACCCGGGACAGGGTCGAGCAACAAGGGAGAGACCCAGTACTTC. Protein sequence: CASSKPGTGSSNKGETQYF.

The chain links TRBV20-1 to TRBJ1-2, with TRBD1 as a possible D gene (6 bases). Germline V gene lookup returns CDR1 DFQATT and CDR2 SNEGSKA (reference sequence). V shed 3 bases and J shed 8 bases, with 16 bases lying between them. The length of the CDR3 is 13 residues. DNA of the CDR3: TGCAGTGCTAGTCAGGGGCGGTTGGGCGGCTACACCTTC. Amino acids: CSASQGRLGGYTF.